This paragraph covers one T cell receptor (beta chain) sequence. The antigen remains undetermined. This sample stems from a study of vaccination and CD4 T cells after COVID-19. Treatment denoted: approximately nine-day PBMC culture with coronavirus spike peptide pools or control peptides (ViraFEST assay). At the Johns Hopkins FTIC core, DNA taken from cultured CD4+ T cells was sequenced by way of the Oncomine TCR Beta short-read assay. From the PCR reads, TCRdb called clonotypes with MiXCR, one entry per CDR3 protein. Of around 14,000 distinct CDR3 sequences in the sample, around 50% are singletons; the top ten hold roughly 7.8%. The origin of this receptor is a human donor who had recovered from COVID-19. Material: CD4+ T cells from blood, cultured in vitro.

The DNA of the CDR3 is TGTGCCAGCAGCTTAGGGGAGTGGACTGAAGCTTTCTTT. Its translation: CASSLGEWTEAFF. The chain uses TRBV7-9 and TRBJ1-1; D remains ambiguous. The CDR3 has 13 amino acids. Looked up from germline, CDR1 is SEHNR and CDR2 is FQNEAQ (reference sequence). Deletions cut 1 base from V and 5 bases from J, with 8 bases between.